The sequence of this TCR beta chain was determined in a study of spatial heterogeneity in lung cancer. Study outcomes and limitations: In blood, ubiquitous expanded tumor TCRs appeared more at resection than follow-up.

This clonotype turned up a few times. Its antigen is as yet unknown. Germline V gives CDR1 SQVTM, CDR2 ANQGSEA. V lost 6 bases and J 4 bases, leaving 13 bases between the germline ends. There are 13 residues in the CDR3. Time point given: sample taken at primary tumor resection. Whole RNA was taken from tumor, nontumor lung or frozen PBMC; it was then sequenced unsorted. TCRdb recomputed calls from the 5' RACE reads with MiXCR, one row per CDR3 protein. The repertoire holds roughly 9,800 distinct CDR3 sequences, with 4.5% to 7% as singletons. This chain uses TRBV29-1 with TRBJ2-1, with D hard to call. The sequencing used PBMCs, collected at surgery. This TCR derives from a male donor with early-stage non-small cell lung cancer. The CDR3 bases are TGCAGCGTACCCACCTTCGGATACAATGAGCAGTTCTTC. Translated: CSVPTFGYNEQFF.